This T cell receptor beta chain was found in a study of blood T cell repertoires in COVID-19. For the study at large: Italy, Spain and the United States were the sources of the convalescent and acute COVID-19 samples. Nucleic acid was either cDNA or gDNA, and it came from T cells, B-cell-depleted T cells, or PBMCs.

Seattle researchers signed up patients amid active infection and tracked them longitudinally. V was trimmed by 8 bases and J by 2 bases, leaving 7 bases between them. The CDR3 extends over 13 amino acids. The germline CDR1 and CDR2 sequences are WNHNN and SYGVQD (reference sequence). Per the original methods: Quantification of nucleated cells was approximated via reference gene primer amplification. Clones were sequenced by immunoSEQ multiplex PCR, and TCRdb holds only the in-frame ones, with some missing. V, J and clone size were drawn from that table, and D and trimming were deduced from the DNA. Counted here are 130,000 or so clones, roughly nine tenths occurring once; the ten biggest clones make up roughly 11%.

Sequenced material: peripheral blood. The rearrangement joins TRBV10-1 to TRBJ2-6; D remains unclear. The TCR originated in a woman aged 70 to 79 with COVID-19, enrolled during active disease. In DNA form, the CDR3 reads TGCGCCAGCGCTGCTACTGGGGCCAACGTCCTGACTTTC. This codes for CASAATGANVLTF.